This passage covers 21 T cell receptor beta chains from one sample sequenced in a study of identical twins (dated by TCRdb to about 2016). The library was obtained by 5' RACE. The sample was run on an Illumina HiSeq 2000. TCRdb trimmed the raw reads at Q25, called clones with MiXCR and kept productive beta chains. When rows share a CDR3 protein, they turn into one entry using the most common DNA and genes. The sample table shows 150,000 or so distinct CDR3 sequences, and approximately 3.5% are seen once. Of the sample, 8.1% falls within the top ten clones. The sample comprised memory T cells sorted from blood. The sample's cell subset or site, from its label and the paper: CD45RO+ enriched T cells. Receptor source: a man in his late teens or twenties in good health.

The table lists this clonotype with many counts. The chain is built from TRBV28 and TRBJ2-7; 7 bases map to TRBD2. Germline CDR1 reads MDHEN; CDR2 reads SYDVKM. This CDR3 contains 15 residues. J lost 3 bases, V lost 5 bases, and 10 bases had no gene match. The CDR3 nucleotides are TGTGCCAGCAGTCCCGCGGGAGTCCCCGGCTACGAGCAGTACTTC. Residues: CASSPAGVPGYEQYF. Filled out from reference TRBV28 and TRBJ2-7, the complete variable domain reads DVKVTQSSRYLVKRTGEKVFLECVQDMDHENMFWYRQDPGLGLRLIYFSYDVKMKEKGDIPEGYSVSREKKERFSLILESASTNQTSMYLCASSPAGVPGYEQYFGPGTRLTVT.

V usage is TRBV3-1 and J usage is TRBJ1-1; 7 nucleotides align to TRBD1. Germline V gives CDR1 LGHDT, CDR2 YNNKEL (reference sequence). V gave up 6 bases and J gave up 10 bases; unmatched junction bases: 17. This CDR3 region has 15 residues. CDR3 residues: CASSLSRGGSSAAFF. The CDR3 DNA sequence: TGTGCCAGCAGTCTGAGTAGAGGGGGCTCCTCGGCAGCTTTCTTT.

The table lists this clonotype with many counts. The chain has TRBV20-1 and TRBJ2-1; no reliable D call. CDR3 length: 10 residues. Germline lookup yields CDR1 DFQATT and CDR2 SNEGSKA (reference sequence). Trimming removed 6 bases from V and 12 bases from J, with 12 bases in between. The CDR3 nucleotides are TGCAGTGCGCCCGTCAAAGGGCAGTTCTTC. Its translation is CSAPVKGQFF.

This clonotype was counted at least ten times. This may stem from a read error, because a much larger clone lies one nucleotide away. The J gene is TRBJ1-1, the V gene TRBV18, with TRBD1 matching 8 bases. This CDR3 comprises 16 residues. From germline, CDR1 is KGHSH and CDR2 LQKENI. The V segment lost 2 bases and the J segment 6 bases; nucleotides outside the gene matches: 11. As DNA, the CDR3 is TGTGCCAGCTCACCAAACACAGGGGGAGTTGGTGCTGAAGCTTTCTTT. Its protein product is CASSPNTGGVGAEAFF.

There are many counts of this clonotype. This sequence joins TRBV5-6 and TRBJ1-1; a possible D gene is TRBD1 (5 bases). Germline V CDR1 and CDR2: SGHDT, YYEEEE. The CDR3 extends over 17 amino acids. The V gene lost 5 bases and the J gene lost 5 bases, with 25 bases spanning the gap. The CDR3 nucleotides read TGTGCCAGCAGTCCTGAGCAGGGACGGGGAAGGGGTACTGAAGCTTTCTTT. Its translation is CASSPEQGRGRGTEAFF.

In this sample, this clonotype turned up many times. The rearrangement uses TRBV7-7 and TRBJ2-2; TRBD1 aligns across 11 bases. The trim removed 5 bases at V and 4 bases at J, leaving 3 bases unmatched. This CDR3 is 15 amino acids long. Germline V gene lookup returns CDR1 SSHAT and CDR2 FNYEAQ (reference sequence). The CDR3 DNA is TGTGCCAGCAGCATCGGGACAGGGGGCACCGGGGAGCTGTTTTTT. Its protein product is CASSIGTGGTGELFF.

This clonotype was detected ten times or more. V gene TRBV7-2 combines with J gene TRBJ2-1; 9 bases agree with TRBD1. The CDR3 sequence is 15 residues long. With 5 bases clipped from V and 7 bases from J, the junction kept 9 bases outside the gene matches. Per germline, CDR1 SGHTA and CDR2 FQGNSA. In DNA form, the CDR3 reads TGTGCCAGCAGCAAGCCGGGACAGGGTACGAATGAGCAGTTCTTC. Translation gives CASSKPGQGTNEQFF.

On this clonotype: The junction and the germline gene differ at one end; a read error may be behind it. This chain uses TRBV7-9 with TRBJ2-7; 9 bases match TRBD1. Germline CDR1 SEHNR, CDR2 FQNEAQ (reference sequence). This CDR3 has 12 amino acids. CDR3 bases: TGTGCCAGCAGCTTTTTACCGGGACAGGGTCACTTC. Translated: CASSFLPGQGHF.

This clonotype showed up many times. J is TRBJ2-5 and V is TRBV7-2, with TRBD2 matching 10 bases. The germline V gene encodes CDR1 SGHTA and CDR2 FQGNSA. The CDR3 loop spans 15 amino acids. Trimming at V came to 5 bases and at J to 1 base, leaving 4 bases not matched to a gene. The CDR3 region has the DNA TGTGCCAGCAGCAAAAGACTAGCGGGCCAAGAGACCCAGTACTTC. Amino acids: CASSKRLAGQETQYF.

This clonotype was recorded at least ten times. The chain combines TRBV20-1 with TRBJ2-1, with D perhaps given as TRBD1 or TRBD2 (5 bases each). In germline, CDR1 is DFQATT, CDR2 SNEGSKA (reference sequence). Trimming removed 0 bases from V and 8 bases from J, with 17 bases in between. CDR3 size: 15 residues. CDR3 bases: TGCAGTGCTAGAGATGTGGGACGCACCTTTGATGAGCAGTTCTTC. The encoded protein is CSARDVGRTFDEQFF.

This clonotype was seen more than once but under ten times. V is TRBV6-2 or TRBV6-3 and J is TRBJ2-7; possible D gene TRBD2, 6 bases. Germline CDR1 and CDR2: MNHEY and SVGEGT. With 0 bases removed from V and 0 bases from J, the gap between germline ends came to 24 bases. This CDR3 is 20 amino acids long. This CDR3 is CASSYSISGTRFGGSYEQYF. DNA of the CDR3: TGTGCCAGCAGTTACTCGATTAGTGGGACTCGTTTTGGAGGCTCCTACGAGCAGTACTTC.

This clonotype was counted at least ten times. The chain uses TRBV6-1 and TRBJ1-5, with a possible D match to TRBD1 (6 bases). The V gene lost 3 bases and the J gene lost 2 bases, with 8 bases spanning the gap. This CDR3 region has 14 residues. CDR1 and CDR2 (germline): MNHNS, SASEGT. In nucleotides, the CDR3 is TGTGCCAGCAGTGAGGGGGGCGGCAATCAGCCCCAGCATTTT. Amino acids: CASSEGGGNQPQHF.

In this sample, this clonotype turned up many times. The gene calls are TRBV6-4 and TRBJ2-3; 8 positions agree with TRBD2. The germline gives CDR1 MRHNA, CDR2 SNTAGT. Trimming cost V 3 bases and J 1 base; bases outside gene matches: 0. The CDR3 contains 14 residues. CDR3 in amino acids: CASSEAGGTDTQYF. The CDR3 coding sequence is TGTGCCAGCAGTGAAGCGGGAGGCACAGATACGCAGTATTTT.

This clonotype appeared many times. The rearrangement joins TRBV5-1 to TRBJ2-5; the D gene is possibly TRBD1 (6 bases). Germline V CDR1 and CDR2: SGHRS, YFSETQ. The CDR3 extends over 14 amino acids. V was clipped by 5 bases and J by 0 bases, with 11 bases between them. Here the CDR3 DNA reads TGCGCCAGCAGTACGGGGACAAACCAAGAGACCCAGTACTTC. Encoded protein: CASSTGTNQETQYF.

This clonotype was counted ten times or more. The gene calls are TRBV5-1 and TRBJ2-1; 7 nucleotides match TRBD2. The CDR3 spans 15 residues. Per the germline V gene, CDR1 is SGHRS and CDR2 is YFSETQ. Trimming cost V 6 bases and J 5 bases; bases outside gene matches: 11. In DNA, the CDR3 is TGCGCCAGCATGTCACCGACTAGCTACCACAATGAGCAGTTCTTC. It yields the protein CASMSPTSYHNEQFF.

This clonotype was detected ten times or more. The chain joins TRBV19 to TRBJ1-6, with a weak D call TRBD1 (6 bases). Germline assignment: CDR1 LNHDA and CDR2 SQIVND (reference sequence). Between the trimmed V and J ends, which lost 5 bases and 9 bases, there was a span of 11 bases. The CDR3 sequence is 13 residues long. CDR3 coding DNA: TGTGCCAGTAGTGCCACAGGGAGTTCACCCCTCCACTTT. Translated: CASSATGSSPLHF.

The chain joins TRBV20-1 to TRBJ2-7, with TRBD2 matching over 11 bases. Germline V gene sequence: CDR1 DFQATT, CDR2 SNEGSKA (reference sequence). With V trimmed by 4 bases and J by 6 bases, 8 bases remained unmatched. The CDR3 contains 14 residues. The CDR3 DNA reads as TGCAGTGCTATACAACTAGCGGGAGCCCTCGAGCAGTACTTC. Its protein product is CSAIQLAGALEQYF.

This clonotype was detected ten times or more. This rearrangement joins TRBV20-1 to TRBJ1-1; TRBD1 is a possible D gene (6 bases). The germline CDR1 and CDR2 sequences are DFQATT and SNEGSKA (reference sequence). This CDR3 has 15 amino acids. Trimming took off 6 bases at V and 0 bases at J, with 17 bases between the two ends. CDR3 region: CSAPKGGQLNTEAFF. The CDR3, as DNA: TGCAGTGCCCCTAAGGGGGGGCAGTTGAACACTGAAGCTTTCTTT.

This clonotype was detected many times. The gene calls are TRBV10-3 and TRBJ2-7; 14 nucleotides align to TRBD2. This CDR3 comprises 14 residues. Germline V lookup: CDR1 ENHRY, CDR2 SYGVKD. Trimming removed 6 bases from V and 3 bases from J; junction bases left unmatched: 1. The CDR3 reads CAIRGTSGSYEQYF. Here the CDR3 DNA reads TGTGCCATCAGAGGGACTAGCGGGAGCTACGAGCAGTACTTC.

In its sample, this clonotype was seen many times. The chain carries TRBV7-2 and TRBJ2-2, with D possibly being TRBD2 (5 bases). V gave up 1 base and J gave up 1 base, with 7 bases separating them. The CDR3 has 15 amino acids. The V gene's germline CDR1 is SGHTA and CDR2 FQGNSA. CDR3 sequence (DNA): TGTGCCAGCAGCTTAGACGGGGTGAACACCGGGGAGCTGTTTTTT. Translating it yields CASSLDGVNTGELFF.

This clonotype has at least ten counts. The gene calls are TRBV7-2 and TRBJ2-7; no definite D call. Germline V CDR1 and CDR2: SGHTA, FQGNSA. Deletions cut 3 bases from V and 0 bases from J, with 9 bases between. This CDR3 has 14 amino acids. Here the CDR3 reads CASSLRRSSYEQYF. CDR3 nucleotide sequence: TGTGCCAGCAGCTTGAGGCGGAGCTCCTACGAGCAGTACTTC.